This record concerns one T cell receptor beta chain sequence. Its matching antigen is unknown. 60 Vbeta and 13 Jbeta primers were used in PCR. Generated by immunoSEQ multiplex PCR, the TCRdb table keeps only in-frame clones and is missing some. The sample contains approximately 180,000 clones, about 80% of which appear only once. CDR1 is KGHSH, CDR2 LQKENI, per germline. V was pared by 0 bases and J by 8 bases, with 7 bases of the junction left unmatched. CDR3 size: 15 residues. The data originate from a study of cytomegalovirus exposure and HLA in healthy donors. Turning to the study itself: T cells numbering around 180 million yielded some 110 million unique TCR beta sequences in an earlier analysis. Findings and caveats of the study: Rare sequences made up most TCRs, while some public TCRs were found in many donors.

While unrecorded immune exposures were likely, the donors were nominally healthy when sampled. The source material was PBMCs. This TCR was recovered from a man between 18 and 35 years old in good health and CMV-seronegative. The chain carries TRBV18 and TRBJ1-2; TRBD1 agrees at 9 bases. The CDR3 sequence: CASSPPVGQGYGYTF. The CDR3 nucleotides are TGTGCCAGCTCACCACCGGTGGGACAGGGCTACGGCTACACCTTC.